Included here is one T cell receptor beta chain sequence, with context. Generated by immunoSEQ multiplex PCR, the TCRdb table keeps only in-frame clones and is missing some. The data contain hundreds of thousands of clones, approximately 90% of them singletons. Trimming cost V 10 bases and J 1 base, with 4 bases left between them. The CDR3 spans 11 residues. The record originates from a study of blood T cell repertoires in COVID-19. Study as a whole: PBMCs, B-cell-depleted T cells, or T cells were the source of the cDNA or gDNA that made up the material.

The receptor was isolated from a man aged 25 to 40 who had recovered from COVID-19. The sample comprised PBMCs or T cells enriched from blood (not recorded which). This rearrangement joins TRBV12-3 or TRBV12-4 to TRBJ2-2; D is uncertain. The chain's CDR3 is CATKNTGELFF. CDR3 DNA sequence: TGTGCCACCAAGAACACCGGGGAGCTGTTTTTT.